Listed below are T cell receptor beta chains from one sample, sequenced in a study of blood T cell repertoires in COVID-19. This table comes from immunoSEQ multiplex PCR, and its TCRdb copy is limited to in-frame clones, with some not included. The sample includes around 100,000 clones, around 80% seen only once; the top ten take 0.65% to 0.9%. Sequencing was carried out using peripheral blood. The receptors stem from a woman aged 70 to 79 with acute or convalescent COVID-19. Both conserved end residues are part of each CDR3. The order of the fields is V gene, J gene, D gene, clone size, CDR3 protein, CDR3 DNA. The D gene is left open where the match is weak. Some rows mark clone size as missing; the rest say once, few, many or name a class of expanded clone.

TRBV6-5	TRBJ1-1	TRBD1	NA	CATRQGYTEAFF	TGTGCCACCAGACAGGGGTACACTGAAGCTTTCTTT
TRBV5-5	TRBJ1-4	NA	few	CASSLLSATNEKLFF	TGTGCCAGCAGCTTGTTGAGTGCAACTAATGAAAAACTGTTTTTT
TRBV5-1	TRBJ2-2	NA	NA	CASSLPGEPGELFF	TGCGCCAGCAGCTTGCCCGGGGAGCCAGGGGAGCTGTTTTTT
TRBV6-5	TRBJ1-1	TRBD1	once	CASTGQGGTEAFF	TGTGCCAGCACGGGACAGGGCGGTACTGAAGCTTTCTTT
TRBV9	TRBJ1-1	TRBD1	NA	CASSVADRVPPEAFF	TGTGCCAGCAGCGTAGCTGACAGGGTGCCACCTGAAGCTTTCTTT
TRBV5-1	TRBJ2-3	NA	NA	CASGGTESDTQYF	TGCGCCAGCGGCGGCACTGAGTCTGATACGCAGTATTTT
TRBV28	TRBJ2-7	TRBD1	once	CASSLLRPGQGGHEQYF	TGTGCCAGCAGTTTATTACGCCCGGGACAGGGGGGCCACGAGCAGTACTTC
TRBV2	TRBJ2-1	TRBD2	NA	CASRVRGASYNEQFF	TGTGCCAGCAGGGTGCGGGGGGCCTCCTACAATGAGCAGTTCTTC
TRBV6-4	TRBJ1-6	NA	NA	CASSSMPGSPLHF	TGTGCCAGCAGTTCTATGCCGGGTTCACCCCTCCACTTT
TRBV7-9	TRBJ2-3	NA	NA	CASSPMTLTTDTQYF	TGTGCCAGCAGCCCTATGACACTTACCACAGATACGCAGTATTTT
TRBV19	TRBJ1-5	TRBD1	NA	CASSQQGGQPQHF	TGTGCCAGTAGCCAACAGGGGGGACAGCCCCAGCATTTT
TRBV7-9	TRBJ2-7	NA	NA	CASSWDTYEQYF	TGTGCCAGCAGCTGGGACACCTACGAGCAGTACTTC
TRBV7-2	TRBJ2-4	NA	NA	CASSPDRGGLAKNIQYF	TGTGCCAGCAGCCCCGACAGGGGAGGGCTAGCCAAAAACATTCAGTACTTC
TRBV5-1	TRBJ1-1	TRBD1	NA	CASSLRTGTSTEAFF	TGCGCCAGCAGCCTTAGGACAGGGACCTCCACTGAAGCTTTCTTT
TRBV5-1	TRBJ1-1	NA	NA	CASSPASPMNTEAFF	TGCGCCAGCAGCCCCGCGAGCCCGATGAACACTGAAGCTTTCTTT
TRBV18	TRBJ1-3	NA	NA	CASSPGGRSSGNTIYF	TGTGCCAGCTCACCGGGGGGGCGAAGCTCTGGAAACACCATATATTTT
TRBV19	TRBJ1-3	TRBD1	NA	CASSTRTGGNTIYF	TGTGCCAGTAGTACCCGGACAGGGGGAAACACCATATATTTT
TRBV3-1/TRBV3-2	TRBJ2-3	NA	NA	CASSQWRGDTQYF	TGTGCCAGCAGCCAATGGCGGGGAGATACGCAGTATTTT
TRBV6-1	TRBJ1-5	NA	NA	CASSEVWGGEQPQHF	TGTGCCAGCAGTGAAGTATGGGGGGGCGAACAGCCCCAGCATTTT
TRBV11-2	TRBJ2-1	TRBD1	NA	CASSLAQGEQFF	TGTGCCAGCAGCTTAGCACAGGGGGAGCAGTTCTTC
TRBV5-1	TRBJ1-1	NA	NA	CASSVSQVVGTEAFF	TGCGCCAGCAGCGTAAGTCAGGTAGTGGGTACTGAAGCTTTCTTT
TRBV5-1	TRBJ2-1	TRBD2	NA	CASSTLTGGINEQFF	TGCGCCAGCAGTACGCTAACGGGGGGGATTAATGAGCAGTTCTTC
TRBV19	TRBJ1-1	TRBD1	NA	CASTSQGTGSVAFF	TGTGCCAGTACTTCACAGGGGACTGGTAGCGTAGCTTTCTTT
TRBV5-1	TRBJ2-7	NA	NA	CASSLGAGPTYEQYF	TGCGCCAGCAGCTTGGGGGCAGGCCCTACCTACGAGCAGTACTTC
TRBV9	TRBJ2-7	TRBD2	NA	CASSVSSSGSYEQYF	TGTGCCAGCAGCGTATCGTCTAGCGGATCCTACGAGCAGTACTTC
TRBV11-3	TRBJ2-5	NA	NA	CASSSQEETQYF	TGTGCCAGCAGCTCGCAGGAAGAGACCCAGTACTTC
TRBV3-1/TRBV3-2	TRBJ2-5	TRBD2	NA	CASSQDPGGGETQYF	TGTGCCAGCAGCCAAGATCCCGGGGGAGGGGAGACCCAGTACTTC
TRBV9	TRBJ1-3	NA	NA	CASSVGEAYSGNTIYF	TGTGCCAGCAGCGTAGGGGAGGCCTACTCTGGAAACACCATATATTTT
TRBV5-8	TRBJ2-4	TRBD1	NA	CASSVGDRGSKNIQYF	TGTGCCAGCAGCGTGGGAGACAGGGGTTCCAAAAACATTCAGTACTTC
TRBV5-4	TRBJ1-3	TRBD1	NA	CASSRDRGGNTIYF	TGTGCCAGCAGTCGGGACAGGGGCGGAAACACCATATATTTT
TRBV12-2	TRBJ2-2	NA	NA	CASRSEGDLGRQDITGELFF	TGTGCAAGTCGCTCCGAGGGCGATCTTGGGAGACAGGACATCACCGGGGAGCTGTTTTTT
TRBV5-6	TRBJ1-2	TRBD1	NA	CASSLGGTANYGYTF	TGTGCCAGCAGCTTGGGTGGGACAGCTAACTATGGCTACACCTTC
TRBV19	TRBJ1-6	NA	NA	CASSIALGVNSPLHF	TGTGCCAGTAGTATAGCCCTCGGGGTTAATTCACCCCTCCACTTT
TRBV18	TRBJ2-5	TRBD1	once	CASSPGTGATQTQYF	TGTGCCAGCTCACCAGGGACAGGGGCCACCCAGACCCAGTACTTC
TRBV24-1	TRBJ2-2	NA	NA	CATSTQETPGELFF	TGTGCCACCAGCACACAGGAAACCCCCGGGGAGCTGTTTTTT
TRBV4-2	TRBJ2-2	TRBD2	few	CASSPTSGANTGELFF	TGTGCCAGCAGCCCGACTAGCGGGGCGAACACCGGGGAGCTGTTTTTT
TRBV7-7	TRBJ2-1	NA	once	CASSPSRRAAYNEQFF	TGTGCCAGCAGCCCCTCCCGGAGGGCCGCCTACAATGAGCAGTTCTTC
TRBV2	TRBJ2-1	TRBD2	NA	CASRVSGSTYNEQFF	TGTGCCAGCAGGGTTAGCGGGAGCACCTACAATGAGCAGTTCTTC
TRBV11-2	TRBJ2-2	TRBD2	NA	CASITAGVIGELFF	TGTGCCAGCATCACAGCGGGAGTTATCGGGGAGCTGTTTTTT
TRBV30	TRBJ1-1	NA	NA	CAWTGGKNTEAFF	TGTGCCTGGACCGGGGGAAAGAACACTGAAGCTTTCTTT
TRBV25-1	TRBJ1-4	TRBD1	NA	CASSRRQGMGEKLFF	TGTGCCAGCAGTCGCCGACAGGGAATGGGGGAAAAACTGTTTTTT
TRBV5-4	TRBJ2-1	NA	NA	CATASEVRSYNEQFF	TGTGCCACCGCTAGTGAGGTTCGCTCCTACAATGAGCAGTTCTTC
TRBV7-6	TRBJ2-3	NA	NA	CASSFGVELGRDTQYF	TGTGCCAGCAGCTTCGGGGTGGAGTTAGGGAGGGATACGCAGTATTTT
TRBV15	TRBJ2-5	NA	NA	CATSSGGGMETQYF	TGTGCCACCAGCAGTGGTGGAGGGATGGAGACCCAGTACTTC
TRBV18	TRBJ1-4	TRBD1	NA	CASSPFGQGEKLFF	TGTGCCAGCTCACCGTTTGGACAGGGTGAAAAACTGTTTTTT
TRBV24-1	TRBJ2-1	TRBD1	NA	CATSDSKTGNINEQFF	TGTGCCACCAGTGACTCGAAGACAGGGAACATCAATGAGCAGTTCTTC
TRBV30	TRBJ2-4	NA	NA	CAWSVAGSGTIQYF	TGTGCCTGGAGTGTGGCAGGGTCAGGAACCATTCAGTACTTC
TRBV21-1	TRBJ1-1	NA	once	CASSKSTRQGDTEAFF	TGTGCCAGCAGCAAATCTACCAGACAGGGAGACACTGAAGCTTTCTTT
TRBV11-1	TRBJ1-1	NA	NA	CASSLTGTEAFF	TGTGCCAGCAGCCTCACAGGGACTGAAGCTTTCTTT
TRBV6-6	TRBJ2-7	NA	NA	CASSLAPTYEQYF	TGTGCCAGCAGTTTAGCGCCGACCTACGAGCAGTACTTC
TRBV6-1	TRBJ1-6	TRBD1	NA	CASRGGQAYNSPLHF	TGTGCCAGCAGGGGAGGACAGGCTTATAATTCACCCCTCCACTTT